The 10 T cell receptor beta chains reported below all come from one sample, sequenced in a study of beta chain features in type 1 diabetes. Points from the study as a whole: Moderate yet significant TCRB CDR3 shortening was seen in Type 1 diabetes patients in all four CD4+ subsets.

No antigen has been identified for these receptors. TCRB transcripts that were expressed got sequenced, as all of the isolated RNA had been reverse transcribed. Produced via immunoSEQ multiplex PCR; TCRdb's table is partial and in-frame only. The sample has a few hundred thousand clones, roughly 12% seen once. Specimen: naive CD4+ T cells from blood. Every receptor here comes from a young woman with type 1 diabetes.

The chain has TRBV5-4 and TRBJ1-2, with D tentatively TRBD1 (6 bases). The germline V gene has CDR1 SGHNT and CDR2 YYREEE (reference sequence). Trimming left V 0 bases short and J 1 base short, with 10 bases between. The CDR3 has 15 residues. The CDR3 DNA is TGTGCCAGCAGCTTGGTTGGCAGGGGTAACTATGGCTACACCTTC. Translated, it gives CASSLVGRGNYGYTF.

J is TRBJ2-1 and V is TRBV29-1; D gene unclear. This CDR3 region has 16 residues. Trimming pared 1 base from V and 0 bases from J, leaving 13 bases between. CDR1 is SQVTM, CDR2 ANQGSEA, per germline. Here the CDR3 reads CSVEGARSRSYNEQFF. Written as DNA, the CDR3 is TGCAGCGTTGAAGGCGCCCGGTCCCGCTCCTACAATGAGCAGTTCTTC.

The rearrangement uses TRBV9 and TRBJ2-7; D call uncertain. CDR3 size: 12 residues. Germline CDR1 is SGDLS and CDR2 is YYNGEE. Trimming left V 4 bases short and J 4 bases short, with 9 bases between. The CDR3 region is CASSPGWYEQYF. In DNA, the CDR3 is TGTGCCAGCAGCCCCGGGTGGTACGAGCAGTACTTC.

The gene calls are TRBV9 and TRBJ2-3; 7 bases are a match to TRBD2. The CDR3 spans 13 residues. The V segment lost 2 bases and the J segment 6 bases; nucleotides outside the gene matches: 3. The germline gives CDR1 SGDLS, CDR2 YYNGEE. In nucleotides, the CDR3 is TGTGCCAGCAGCGTTAGCGGGTGGGATACGCAGTATTTT. This encodes CASSVSGWDTQYF.

This clone has more than one count but fewer than ten. V is TRBV14 and J is TRBJ1-4; D uncertain. The CDR3 length is 11 residues. V was clipped by 7 bases and J by 3 bases, with 3 bases between them. CDR1 and CDR2 from the germline V gene are SGHDN and FVKESK. CDR3: CASTSNEKLFF. The CDR3 DNA sequence: TGTGCCAGCACCTCTAATGAAAAACTGTTTTTT.

This chain joins TRBV5-6 and TRBJ2-7; 11 nucleotides agree with TRBD1. V lost 4 bases to trimming and J lost 3 bases; unmatched junction nucleotides: 6. The CDR3 contains 15 residues. Germline V gives CDR1 SGHDT, CDR2 YYEEEE. CDR3 nucleotide sequence: TGTGCCAGCAGCCGTGGACAGGGGGCCTTCTACGAGCAGTACTTC. This gives the protein CASSRGQGAFYEQYF. Based on the CDR3 plus reference TRBV5-6 and TRBJ2-7, the full variable domain is DAGVTQSPTHLIKTRGQQVTLRCSPKSGHDTVSWYQQALGQGPQFIFQYYEEEERQRGNFPDRFSGHQFPNYSSELNVNALLLGDSALYLCASSRGQGAFYEQYFGPGTRLTVT.

This clone was seen more than once but under ten times. The gene calls are TRBV27 and TRBJ2-7, with D perhaps matching TRBD1 (5 bases). The V gene's germline CDR1 is MNHEY and CDR2 SMNVEV (reference sequence). The CDR3 loop spans 15 amino acids. V was pared by 6 bases and J by 3 bases, with 18 bases between. The CDR3 spells CASSLNVQGGYEQYF. The DNA of the CDR3 is TGTGCCAGCAGCCTAAATGTCCAGGGCGGCTACGAGCAGTACTTC.

This clone was counted between two and nine times. The gene calls are TRBV5-1 and TRBJ2-5; possibly TRBD2 for D (6 bases). This CDR3 has 16 amino acids. The germline V gene has CDR1 SGHRS and CDR2 YFSETQ. Trimming removed 0 bases at V and 1 base at J, with 13 bases between. The CDR3 loop is CASSLGSSGGQETQYF. CDR3 coding DNA: TGCGCCAGCAGCTTGGGATCCTCCGGGGGCCAAGAGACCCAGTACTTC.

V is TRBV27 and J is TRBJ1-1, with 9 bases aligning to TRBD1. V lost 3 bases and J lost 5; bases outside the gene matches: 7. CDR1 and CDR2 from the germline V gene are MNHEY and SMNVEV (reference sequence). The CDR3 contains 15 residues. As DNA, the CDR3 is TGTGCCAGCAGTTTCCGGGGACAGGGTCGTACTGAAGCTTTCTTT. It is translated as CASSFRGQGRTEAFF.

The gene calls are TRBV5-4 and TRBJ2-3; possible D gene TRBD1, 5 bases. This CDR3 comprises 16 residues. Per the germline V gene, CDR1 is SGHNT and CDR2 is YYREEE (reference sequence). V lost 4 bases, J lost 0 bases, and 15 bases lay in between. The CDR3: CASSETEEISTDTQYF. The DNA for the CDR3 is TGTGCCAGCAGCGAGACAGAAGAAATTAGCACAGATACGCAGTATTTT.